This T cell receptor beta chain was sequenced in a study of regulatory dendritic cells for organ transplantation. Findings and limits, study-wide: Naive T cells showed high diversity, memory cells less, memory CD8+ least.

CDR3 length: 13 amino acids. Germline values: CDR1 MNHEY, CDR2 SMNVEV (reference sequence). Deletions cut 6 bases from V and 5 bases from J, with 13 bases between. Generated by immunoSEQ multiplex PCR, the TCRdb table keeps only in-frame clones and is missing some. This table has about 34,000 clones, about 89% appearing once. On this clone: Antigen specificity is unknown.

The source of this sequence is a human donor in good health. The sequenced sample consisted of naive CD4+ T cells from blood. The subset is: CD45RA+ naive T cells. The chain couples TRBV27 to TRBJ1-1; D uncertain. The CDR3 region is CASRNSVFTEAFF. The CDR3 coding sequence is TGTGCCAGCAGAAACTCAGTTTTTACTGAAGCTTTCTTT.